What follows describes a single T cell receptor beta chain. The data originate from a study of T-cell memory formation after mild COVID-19. Germline V gene data show CDR1 as SGHAT and CDR2 as FQNNGV. The CDR3 length is 16 residues. Trimming cost V 3 bases and J 5 bases; bases outside gene matches: 9. It was 5'RACE with constant-segment primers that produced the TCR alpha and TCR beta cDNA libraries, which carried sample barcodes and UMIs. TCRdb re-derived calls from the 5' RACE reads in MiXCR, one entry per CDR3 protein. Of about 560,000 distinct CDR3 sequences in the sample, roughly 22% were seen once.

Sequenced material: PBMCs or a T cell subset sorted from them (not recorded which). The source of this sequence is an adult woman who had mild COVID-19 (a few samples of this study predate the infection). Cell type and time point are not known. The chain links TRBV11-2 to TRBJ2-2; 7 nucleotides line up with TRBD1. Here the CDR3 reads CASSLLTGTRTGELFF. In nucleotides, the CDR3 is TGTGCCAGCAGCTTGTTGACAGGGACGCGAACCGGGGAGCTGTTTTTT.